A single sample gave rise to the 25 T cell receptor beta chains below, sequenced in a study of blood T cell repertoires in COVID-19. Assay: immunoSEQ multiplex PCR; the TCRdb copy retains only in-frame clones and omits some. The sample has 50,000 to 60,000 clones, 88% seen once. Sequenced input: peripheral blood. The receptors shown here come from a man between 60 and 75 years old with active COVID-19.

V and J are TRBV19 and TRBJ2-1; D is perhaps TRBD1 (6 bases). CDR1 is LNHDA, CDR2 SQIVND, per germline (reference sequence). V was shortened by 7 bases and J by 7 bases, with 20 bases between the two germline ends. The CDR3 totals 15 residues. The CDR3 is CASTLVRGSLNEQFF. The DNA for the CDR3 is TGTGCCAGTACTCTGGTTAGGGGGAGTCTGAATGAGCAGTTCTTC.

The CDR3 is CASSEGTGPNEQFF. The CDR3 DNA reads as TGTGCCAGCAGCGAAGGGACAGGGCCCAATGAGCAGTTCTTC. The chain links TRBV7-8 to TRBJ2-1, with 9 positions matching TRBD1. The CDR3 consists of 14 residues. Germline CDR1 and CDR2: SGHVS and FQNEAQ. The V gene end was trimmed by 5 bases and the J gene end by 6 bases; junction bases not matched to a gene: 5. Full variable domain (missing parts from reference TRBV7-8 and TRBJ2-1): GAGVSQSPRYKVAKRGQDVALRCDPISGHVSLFWYQQALGQGPEFLTYFQNEAQLDKSGLPSDRFFAERPEGSVSTLKIQRTQQEDSAVYLCASSEGTGPNEQFFGPGTRLTVL.

The chain carries TRBV9 and TRBJ2-5; 7 bases are shared with TRBD2. From germline, CDR1 is SGDLS and CDR2 YYNGEE. V lost 0 bases, J lost 4 bases, and 9 bases stayed unmatched. CDR3 length: 16 residues. The CDR3 sequence is CASSVAFSGLVETQYF. Written as DNA, the CDR3 is TGTGCCAGCAGCGTAGCCTTTAGCGGGCTCGTAGAGACCCAGTACTTC. Supplemented by reference TRBV9 and TRBJ2-5, the full variable domain reads DSGVTQTPKHLITATGQRVTLRCSPRSGDLSVYWYQQSLDQGLQFLIQYYNGEERAKGNILERFSAQQFPDLHSELNLSSLELGDSALYFCASSVAFSGLVETQYFGPGTRLLVL.

The V call is TRBV5-6, the J call TRBJ2-2, with TRBD2 as a possible D gene (5 bases). CDR1 is SGHDT, CDR2 YYEEEE, per germline. V lost 4 bases to trimming and J lost 10 bases, with 11 bases between them. The CDR3 is 12 amino acids. This CDR3 reads CASSRGWLELFF. The CDR3 nucleotides are TGTGCCAGCAGCCGAGGGTGGCTGGAGCTGTTTTTT.

The chain employs TRBV6-5 and TRBJ1-2, with D possibly matching TRBD1 (5 bases). This CDR3 has 14 amino acids. V was shortened by 2 bases and J by 2 bases, with 9 bases between the two germline ends. From germline, CDR1 is MNHEY and CDR2 SVGAGI. This CDR3 is CASSYHGGNYGYTF. In DNA, the CDR3 is TGTGCCAGCAGTTACCATGGGGGGAACTATGGCTACACCTTC.

The CDR3 protein is CASSLSWRSTDTQYF. The CDR3 DNA reads TGTGCCAGCAGTTTATCTTGGAGGAGCACAGATACGCAGTATTTT. The V gene is TRBV6-6, the J gene TRBJ2-3; tentatively, D is TRBD2 (5 bases). The CDR3 has 15 amino acids. Germline loops: CDR1 MNHNY, CDR2 SVGAGI (reference sequence). V was clipped by 4 bases and J by 0 bases, with 11 bases between them.

The chain links TRBV2 to TRBJ1-1, with D possibly TRBD1 on 5 matching bases. Trimming pared 4 bases from V and 1 base from J, leaving 10 bases between. Germline-derived CDR1 and CDR2 are SNHLY and FYNNEI. The CDR3 loop spans 14 amino acids. CDR3 loop: CASSAGVGNTEAFF. The CDR3 nucleotides read TGTGCCAGCAGTGCGGGGGTGGGGAACACTGAAGCTTTCTTT.

The genes are TRBV6-5 and TRBJ2-7; 8 bases match TRBD1. This CDR3 comprises 14 residues. V was clipped by 5 bases and J by 5 bases; unmatched bases: 8. Per germline, CDR1 MNHEY and CDR2 SVGAGI. The CDR3 spells CASSPNRGNHEQYF. The CDR3 nucleotides read TGTGCCAGCAGTCCTAACAGGGGGAACCACGAGCAGTACTTC.

In this sample, this clone turned up once. The chain uses TRBV5-6 and TRBJ2-7; D unclear. V was trimmed by 4 bases and J by 4 bases, leaving 9 bases between them. Germline assignment: CDR1 SGHDT and CDR2 YYEEEE. The CDR3 has 12 residues. CDR3 DNA: TGTGCCAGCAGCGGTACTTGGTACGAGCAGTACTTC. This translates into CASSGTWYEQYF.

The rearrangement joins TRBV6-5 to TRBJ1-4; perhaps TRBD1 as D (5 bases). Germline lookup yields CDR1 MNHEY and CDR2 SVGAGI. V shed 6 bases and J shed 0 bases, with 8 bases lying between them. CDR3 length: 14 amino acids. CDR3 amino acids: CASRIQATNEKLFF. DNA for the CDR3: TGTGCCAGCAGAATACAGGCAACTAATGAAAAACTGTTTTTT.

This chain uses TRBV11-1 with TRBJ2-3, with a tentative D call TRBD2 (5 bases). From germline, CDR1 is SGHAT and CDR2 FQDESV (reference sequence). V was trimmed by 3 bases and J by 0 bases, leaving 10 bases between them. The CDR3 length is 15 residues. The CDR3 bases are TGTGCCAGCAGCTTGCGAAGAGGGAGCACAGATACGCAGTATTTT. Its protein is CASSLRRGSTDTQYF.

About this clone: Distinct nucleotide sequences in the sample also encode this CDR3. The chain is built from TRBV3-1 (or the pseudogene TRBV3-2) and TRBJ1-1; 7 nucleotides align to TRBD1. Per the germline V gene, CDR1 is LGHDT and CDR2 is YNNKEL (reference sequence). The CDR3 covers 13 residues. V was pared by 1 base and J by 5 bases, with 1 base of the junction left unmatched. The CDR3 DNA reads TGTGCCAGCAGCCAAGTCAGGGGGACTGAAGCTTTCTTT. Residues: CASSQVRGTEAFF.

This clone was counted once. The rearrangement uses TRBV10-3 and TRBJ2-7; 7 bases match TRBD1. Germline CDR1 ENHRY, CDR2 SYGVKD. The CDR3 has 12 amino acids. Trimming cost V 6 bases and J 1 base; bases outside gene matches: 0. The chain's CDR3 is CAIRGQSYEQYF. CDR3 nucleotide sequence: TGTGCCATCAGGGGACAGTCCTACGAGCAGTACTTC.

DNA of the CDR3: TGTGCCAGTTATGGACTAGCGGGAGGAGTAGATACGCAGTATTTT. This encodes CASYGLAGGVDTQYF. This chain connects TRBV3-1 (or the pseudogene TRBV3-2) to TRBJ2-3, with 14 nucleotides matching TRBD2. The CDR3 is made up of 15 amino acids. Germline loops: CDR1 LGHDT, CDR2 YNNKEL (reference sequence). The V segment lost 9 bases and the J segment 5 bases; nucleotides outside the gene matches: 7.

The sample holds one count of this clone. J is TRBJ2-3 and V is TRBV4-1; D is unresolved. V lost 3 bases and J 2 bases, leaving 9 bases between the germline ends. This CDR3 is built from 14 residues. CDR1 MGHRA and CDR2 YSYEKL come from the germline V gene. As DNA, the CDR3 is TGCGCCAGCAGCCACCGGGTCCTCACAGATACGCAGTATTTT. This gives the protein CASSHRVLTDTQYF.

The chain carries TRBV19 and TRBJ2-1; TRBD2 agrees at 10 bases. The trim removed 10 bases at V and 7 bases at J, leaving 10 bases unmatched. The CDR3 has 14 residues. Germline values: CDR1 LNHDA, CDR2 SQIVND (reference sequence). This CDR3 reads CATKIAGGRNEQFF. In DNA form, the CDR3 reads TGTGCCACTAAAATAGCGGGAGGTCGGAATGAGCAGTTCTTC.

For the CDR3, the DNA is TGTGCCACCAGCAGGAAGAGGACTAGCACAGATACGCAGTATTTT. Amino acid sequence: CATSRKRTSTDTQYF. The chain recombines TRBV15 with TRBJ2-3, with a tentative D call TRBD2 (5 bases). CDR3 size: 15 residues. V gave up 3 bases and J gave up 0 bases, with 10 bases separating them. The germline V gene encodes CDR1 LNHNV and CDR2 YYDKDF (reference sequence).

The V and J genes are TRBV7-8 and TRBJ2-2, with TRBD1 identical over 7 bases. The CDR3 runs 15 residues. Trimming removed 5 bases from V and 5 bases from J; junction bases left unmatched: 8. CDR1 is SGHVS and CDR2 is FQNEAQ in the germline V gene. CDR3 coding DNA: TGTGCCAGCAGCGGGCCGGGACAGCTGACCGGGGAGCTGTTTTTT. It yields the protein CASSGPGQLTGELFF.

J is TRBJ2-1 and V is TRBV7-3; D gene ambiguous. CDR3 length: 16 amino acids. The germline V gene encodes CDR1 SGHTA and CDR2 FQGTGA. The V end lost 1 base, the J end lost 1 base, and 11 bases lay between the germline ends. The CDR3 coding sequence is TGTGCCAGCAGCTTAAATGGCGGTTATTCCTACAATGAGCAGTTCTTC. It yields the protein CASSLNGGYSYNEQFF.

This sequence joins TRBV6-6 and TRBJ2-3, with D perhaps matching TRBD2 (5 bases). V lost 6 bases and J lost 6, with 7 bases in between. The CDR3 runs 11 residues. Germline V gene data show CDR1 as MNHNY and CDR2 as SVGAGI (reference sequence). The CDR3 region is CASSRGDTQYF. CDR3 DNA: TGTGCCAGCAGCAGAGGGGATACGCAGTATTTT.

The V gene is TRBV6-2 or TRBV6-3, the J gene TRBJ2-1; 8 positions match TRBD2. The V segment lost 4 bases and the J segment 6 bases; nucleotides outside the gene matches: 8. Germline CDR1 MNHEY, CDR2 SVGEGT. This CDR3 has 15 residues. The CDR3 DNA reads TGTGCCAGCAGTTCCGGGGGACTAGGGTTCAATGAGCAGTTCTTC. Translation: CASSSGGLGFNEQFF.

CDR3 loop: CASGTSGRGEQFF. The CDR3 nucleotides are TGTGCCAGCGGGACTAGCGGGAGGGGTGAGCAGTTCTTC. V usage is TRBV28 and J usage is TRBJ2-1, with TRBD2 matching over 16 bases. The CDR3 is 13 residues long. Germline CDR1 is MDHEN and CDR2 is SYDVKM. The trim removed 8 bases at V and 9 bases at J, leaving 1 base unmatched. Looking up the rest from reference TRBV28 and TRBJ2-1 gives the full variable domain: DVKVTQSSRYLVKRTGEKVFLECVQDMDHENMFWYRQDPGLGLRLIYFSYDVKMKEKGDIPEGYSVSREKKERFSLILESASTNQTSMYLCASGTSGRGEQFFGPGTRLTVL.

V usage is TRBV7-6 and J usage is TRBJ2-3, with a possible D match to TRBD1 (6 bases). The V gene's germline CDR1 is SGHVS and CDR2 FNYEAQ. V lost 3 bases and J 2 bases, leaving 12 bases between the germline ends. This CDR3 spans 15 amino acids. The CDR3 bases are TGTGCCAGCAGCTTTCAGGGGCTGGCCACAGATACGCAGTATTTT. Protein sequence: CASSFQGLATDTQYF.

The chain uses TRBV18 and TRBJ2-3; 8 positions match TRBD2. The CDR3 loop spans 16 amino acids. With V trimmed by 4 bases and J by 1 base, 7 bases remained unmatched. Germline-derived CDR1 and CDR2 are KGHSH and LQKENI. The CDR3: CASSLFPAGGTDTQYF. The DNA of the CDR3 is TGTGCCAGCTCACTATTTCCAGCGGGAGGCACAGATACGCAGTATTTT.

This clone was detected a few times. The chain joins TRBV6-6 to TRBJ1-5; maybe TRBD1 (5 bases). In germline, CDR1 is MNHNY, CDR2 SVGAGI (reference sequence). Trimming removed 2 bases at V and 1 base at J, with 9 bases between. The CDR3 has 15 amino acids. CDR3 sequence: CASSYGRASNQPQHF. The DNA of the CDR3 is TGTGCCAGCAGTTACGGCAGGGCCAGCAATCAGCCCCAGCATTTT.